These 5 T cell receptor beta chains came from one sample sequenced in a study of a mutant IDH1 vaccine in newly diagnosed glioma. Their antigens remain unidentified. The time point here: week 23, last vaccination. The investigators gave 300 ug of mutant IDH1 20-mer peptide in each vaccine dose, together with topical imiquimod. Profiling relied on immunoSEQ multiplex PCR, and the TCRdb table lists in-frame clones only, not all of them. The sample has approximately 30,000 clones, roughly 80% seen once; the top ten hold roughly a sixth. The material sequenced was PBMCs, taken from a glioma patient whose treatment included an IDH1 peptide vaccine. The receptors derive from a woman in her thirties with glioma.

This clone was recorded only once. This chain connects TRBV7-9 to TRBJ2-1; possibly TRBD1 or TRBD2 for D (5 bases each). The CDR3 covers 12 residues. The V end lost 8 bases, the J end lost 7 bases, and 12 bases lay between the germline ends. Germline assignment: CDR1 SEHNR and CDR2 FQNEAQ (reference sequence). The CDR3 region is CASGTQLNEQFF. In nucleotides, the CDR3 is TGTGCCAGCGGGACCCAGTTGAATGAGCAGTTCTTC.

The V gene is TRBV5-4, the J gene TRBJ2-2; TRBD1 matches at 7 bases. This CDR3 has 15 residues. Germline V gives CDR1 SGHNT, CDR2 YYREEE (reference sequence). Trimming removed 4 bases from V and 5 bases from J; junction bases left unmatched: 8. CDR3 in amino acids: CASSVGQGVTGELFF. In DNA form, the CDR3 reads TGTGCCAGCAGCGTGGGGCAGGGGGTTACCGGGGAGCTGTTTTTT.

The chain carries TRBV27 and TRBJ1-6; no clear D gene. The CDR3 consists of 13 residues. Germline V gene data show CDR1 as MNHEY and CDR2 as SMNVEV (reference sequence). V shed 8 bases and J shed 7 bases, with 12 bases lying between them. CDR3 sequence: CASAREWNSPLHF. CDR3 in DNA: TGTGCCAGCGCTCGTGAGTGGAATTCACCCCTCCACTTT.

This chain uses TRBV5-6 with TRBJ2-3; TRBD2 aligns across 7 bases. Per germline, CDR1 SGHDT and CDR2 YYEEEE. The CDR3 runs 15 residues. With 6 bases clipped from V and 1 base from J, the junction kept 8 bases outside the gene matches. CDR3 protein: CASIFGGDRTDTQYF. CDR3 in DNA: TGTGCCAGCATCTTTGGGGGGGACCGCACAGATACGCAGTATTTT.

The V and J genes are TRBV25-1 and TRBJ1-6, with D unclear. Germline CDR1 and CDR2: MGHDK and SYGVNS. The CDR3 has 13 amino acids. Trimming cost V 3 bases and J 7 bases, with 7 bases left between them. CDR3 sequence: CASSDRTNSPLHF. DNA for the CDR3: TGTGCCAGCAGTGACAGGACCAATTCACCCCTCCACTTT. Complete variable domain (other parts from reference TRBV25-1 and TRBJ1-6): EADIYQTPRYLVIGTGKKITLECSQTMGHDKMYWYQQDPGMELHLIHYSYGVNSTEKGDLSSESTVSRIRTEHFPLTLESARPSHTSQYLCASSDRTNSPLHFGNGTRLTVT.